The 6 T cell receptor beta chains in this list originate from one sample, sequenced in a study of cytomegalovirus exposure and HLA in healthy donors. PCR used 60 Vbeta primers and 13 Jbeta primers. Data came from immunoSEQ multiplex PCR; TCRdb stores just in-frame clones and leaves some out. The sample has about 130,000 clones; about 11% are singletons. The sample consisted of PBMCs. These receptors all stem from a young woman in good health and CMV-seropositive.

The DNA of the CDR3 is TGTGCCAGCACCCATCCGGCCGGGAGGAGCACAGATACGCAGTATTTT. Its translation: CASTHPAGRSTDTQYF. The chain links TRBV28 to TRBJ2-3; 7 bases fit TRBD2. The CDR3 covers 16 residues. With 7 bases clipped from V and 0 bases from J, the junction kept 10 bases outside the gene matches. The V gene's germline CDR1 is MDHEN and CDR2 SYDVKM.

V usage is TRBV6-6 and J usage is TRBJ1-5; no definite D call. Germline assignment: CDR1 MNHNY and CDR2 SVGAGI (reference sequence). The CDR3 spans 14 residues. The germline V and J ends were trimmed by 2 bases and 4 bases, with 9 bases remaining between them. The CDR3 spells CASSYPGSNQPQHF. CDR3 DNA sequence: TGTGCCAGCAGTTACCCCGGGAGTAATCAGCCCCAGCATTTT.

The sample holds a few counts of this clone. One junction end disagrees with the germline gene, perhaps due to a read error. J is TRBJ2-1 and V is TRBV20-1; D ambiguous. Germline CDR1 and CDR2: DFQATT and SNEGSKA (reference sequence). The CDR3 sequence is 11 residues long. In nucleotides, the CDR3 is TGCAGTGCTGGAGACCTTAATGAGCAGTTCTTC. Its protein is CSAGDLNEQFF.

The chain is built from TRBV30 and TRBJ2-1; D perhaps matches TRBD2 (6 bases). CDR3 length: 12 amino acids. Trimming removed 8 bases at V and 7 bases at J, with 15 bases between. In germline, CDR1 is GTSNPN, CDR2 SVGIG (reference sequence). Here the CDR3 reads CAAPGLVNEQFF. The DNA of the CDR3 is TGTGCCGCTCCGGGACTGGTAAATGAGCAGTTCTTC.

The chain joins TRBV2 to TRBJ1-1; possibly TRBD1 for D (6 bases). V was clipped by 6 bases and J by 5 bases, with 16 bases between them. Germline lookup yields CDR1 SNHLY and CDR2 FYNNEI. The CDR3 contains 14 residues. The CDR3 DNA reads TGTGCCAGCAGGACACAGGGAGTGAGGACTGAAGCTTTCTTT. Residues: CASRTQGVRTEAFF.

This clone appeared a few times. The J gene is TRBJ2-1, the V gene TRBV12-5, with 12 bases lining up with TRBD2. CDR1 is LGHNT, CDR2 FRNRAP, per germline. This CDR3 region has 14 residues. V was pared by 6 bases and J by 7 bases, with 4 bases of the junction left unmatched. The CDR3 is CASGTGTSGNEQFF. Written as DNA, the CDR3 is TGTGCTAGTGGCACCGGGACTAGCGGGAATGAGCAGTTCTTC.